This is a list of T cell receptor beta chains from one sample in a study of T cell responses to AZD1222 COVID-19 vaccine. TCRdb's copy holds only in-frame clones and misses some; the assay was immunoSEQ multiplex PCR. The sample carries 52,000 or so clones, approximately 89% recorded once. The material was peripheral blood, obtained on day 0 of MenACWY control vaccination. The receptor source for this set is an adult in good health. CDR3s include the opening cysteine and the closing phenylalanine or tryptophan. The order of the fields is CDR3 DNA, CDR3 protein, clone size, J gene, V gene, D gene. The D gene is left open where the match is weak. Only part of the rows carry a size: once, few, many, or a class if the clone is expanded.

TGTGCCACCAGCAGAGAAGGGGGACATCGTGGGAATGAGCAGTTCTTC | CATSREGGHRGNEQFF | - | TRBJ2-1 | TRBV15 | -
TGCGCCAGCAGTGATCAGCGGACCAATGAGCAGTTCTTC | CASSDQRTNEQFF | once | TRBJ2-1 | TRBV10-1 | -
TGCGCCAGCAGCCCCCGAGAGGGGTCAAGCACAGATACGCAGTATTTT | CASSPREGSSTDTQYF | - | TRBJ2-3 | TRBV5-1 | -
TGTGCCAGCACCCGAGGGGGGACGGTAGGCTACGAGCAGTACTTC | CASTRGGTVGYEQYF | - | TRBJ2-7 | TRBV13 | -
TGTGCCAGCAGCTTGCAGGGTCTCGCTGAAGCTTTCTTT | CASSLQGLAEAFF | - | TRBJ1-1 | TRBV7-8 | -
TGCGCCAGCAGCTTGGGGAGGGCTGGAAACACCATATATTTT | CASSLGRAGNTIYF | - | TRBJ1-3 | TRBV5-1 | -
TGTGCCAGCAGCGGCCGGACTAGCGGGAGGGTAGCAGATACGCAGTATTTT | CASSGRTSGRVADTQYF | - | TRBJ2-3 | TRBV9 | TRBD2
TGTGCCAGCAGCCAAGACCTCCCTGGAGGACAGGGGAGAAACACCGGGGAGCTGTTTTTT | CASSQDLPGGQGRNTGELFF | few | TRBJ2-2 | TRBV4-2 | TRBD1
TGCAGCGGGGGGTCCCGGGCTGAAGCTTTCTTT | CSGGSRAEAFF | once | TRBJ1-1 | TRBV29-1 | -
TGCGCCAGCAGCTTGGCAGGGGAGGTGGTAAATGAGCAGTTCTTC | CASSLAGEVVNEQFF | few | TRBJ2-1 | TRBV5-1 | -
TGTGCCAGCAGCTTGTACTCCGGGGAGCTGTTTTTT | CASSLYSGELFF | - | TRBJ2-2 | TRBV5-4 | -
TGTGCCAGCTCACGGAACAGGGGAGATACTGAAGCTTTCTTT | CASSRNRGDTEAFF | - | TRBJ1-1 | TRBV18 | TRBD1
TGTGCCAGCAGTTTCGGTCAGAAAAAACCCCCGGGACTAGCAGGCAATGAGCAGTTCTTC | CASSFGQKKPPGLAGNEQFF | few | TRBJ2-1 | TRBV27 | TRBD2
TGTGCCAGCAGCTTAGACTATGCGTCAGCCTACGAGCAGTACTTC | CASSLDYASAYEQYF | once | TRBJ2-7 | TRBV11-2 | -
TGTGCCAGCAGTGACGACAGGGGGCGGACTCATAGCAATCAGCCCCAGCATTTT | CASSDDRGRTHSNQPQHF | - | TRBJ1-5 | TRBV2 | TRBD1
TGTGCCAGCAGTTTTGTTAGCACAGATACGCAGTATTTT | CASSFVSTDTQYF | - | TRBJ2-3 | TRBV27 | -
TGTGCCAGCAGCCACAGGGGGCCAGTTAATTCACCCCTCCACTTT | CASSHRGPVNSPLHF | - | TRBJ1-6 | TRBV7-2 | TRBD1
TGTGCCAGCAGCTTTGCAGGGATGAACACTGAAGCTTTCTTT | CASSFAGMNTEAFF | - | TRBJ1-1 | TRBV11-2 | -
TGTGCCAGCTCACCGGGGACTAGCGATGCCTACGAGCAGTACTTC | CASSPGTSDAYEQYF | - | TRBJ2-7 | TRBV18 | TRBD2
TGTGCCTGGAACAGACAGCGCACAGATACGCAGTATTTT | CAWNRQRTDTQYF | - | TRBJ2-3 | TRBV30 | -
TGTGCCAGCAGCTTAGGCGGAGGCAATGAGCAGTTCTTC | CASSLGGGNEQFF | - | TRBJ2-1 | TRBV7-6 | -
TGTGCCAGTGGAAGGGGTCAGAACTACGAGCAGTACTTC | CASGRGQNYEQYF | few | TRBJ2-7 | TRBV19 | -
TGTGCCAGCAGTAACCTCGTAGGCTACGAGCAGTACTTC | CASSNLVGYEQYF | few | TRBJ2-7 | TRBV28 | -
TGTGCCAGCTCACCGTTGCCAGGGACAGGGAGTAAAGAGACCCAGTACTTC | CASSPLPGTGSKETQYF | - | TRBJ2-5 | TRBV18 | TRBD1
TGTGCCAGCAGCCGAGGGCAGGCTTACAATGAGCAGTTCTTC | CASSRGQAYNEQFF | - | TRBJ2-1 | TRBV6-4 | -
TGTGCCAGCAACAGGCCGAACACTGAAGCTTTCTTT | CASNRPNTEAFF | - | TRBJ1-1 | TRBV6-5 | -
TGTGCCAGCAGATTCCGACTGCTCGGGGATCACGAGCAGTACTTC | CASRFRLLGDHEQYF | - | TRBJ2-7 | TRBV28 | -
TGTGCCAGCAGCTTAGGATTCCCAGAGGAGCAGTACTTC | CASSLGFPEEQYF | - | TRBJ2-7 | TRBV7-3 | -
TGTGCCAGCAGCTTGGTAGGGCCGGGATCTAACTATGGCTACACCTTC | CASSLVGPGSNYGYTF | - | TRBJ1-2 | TRBV5-4 | -
TGTGCCAGCAGATACGGGCTATACAATGAGCAGTTCTTC | CASRYGLYNEQFF | - | TRBJ2-1 | TRBV6-5 | -
TGTGCCAGCAGTTTAGCAGGGTTGTCTGGAAACACCATATATTTT | CASSLAGLSGNTIYF | - | TRBJ1-3 | TRBV28 | -
TGCGCCAGCAGGACTTACTACAATGAGCAGTTCTTC | CASRTYYNEQFF | - | TRBJ2-1 | TRBV10-2 | -
TGTGCCAGCAGTCCCCGCTTCTATGGCTACACCTTC | CASSPRFYGYTF | - | TRBJ1-2 | TRBV28 | -